Each of the 17 T cell receptor beta chains below was sequenced from the same sample in a study of control samples from healthy donors and cancer patients. The method was immunoSEQ multiplex PCR; TCRdb's version includes in-frame clones alone and lacks a portion of them. The sample includes 150,000 to 200,000 clones, about 91% seen only once; the top ten take 4.5% to 6%. Sequencing used blood. The source of these receptors is a woman in her 30s in good health.

Here the CDR3 DNA reads TGTGCCAGTGGTAAATGGGGGAACTCCTATAATTCACCCCTCCACTTT. Translating gives CASGKWGNSYNSPLHF. The chain recombines TRBV19 with TRBJ1-6; D perhaps matches TRBD1 (5 bases). The CDR3 is 16 residues long. Germline V lookup: CDR1 LNHDA, CDR2 SQIVND (reference sequence). V was cut by 8 bases and J by 0 bases, with 14 bases left in between.

V gene TRBV4-2 combines with J gene TRBJ2-5; 7 bases agree with TRBD2. This CDR3 is built from 16 residues. Germline V gene sequence: CDR1 LGHNA, CDR2 YNFKEQ. Losses at the gene ends were 1 base for V and 6 bases for J; bases not matched to a gene: 11. The CDR3 nucleotides read TGTGCCAGCAGCCAAGGAATGGCGGGGGTGGGGAAGACCCAGTACTTC. It encodes CASSQGMAGVGKTQYF.

The chain recombines TRBV24-1 with TRBJ1-2; possible D gene TRBD1, 6 bases. CDR1 KGHDR and CDR2 SFDVKD come from the germline V gene. V gave up 5 bases and J gave up 1 base, with 10 bases separating them. CDR3 length equals 14 residues. The CDR3: CATSGSGVNYGYTF. The CDR3 region has the DNA TGTGCCACCAGTGGATCAGGGGTTAACTATGGCTACACCTTC.

The chain employs TRBV9 and TRBJ1-2, with 7 nucleotides matching TRBD1. The CDR3 length is 13 residues. Trimming at V came to 5 bases and at J to 8 bases, leaving 9 bases not matched to a gene. From germline, CDR1 is SGDLS and CDR2 YYNGEE. In nucleotides, the CDR3 is TGTGCCAGCAGATCGACAGGGCTTGACGGCTACACCTTC. Translated: CASRSTGLDGYTF.

This chain joins TRBV3-1 (or the pseudogene TRBV3-2) and TRBJ1-1, with 7 nucleotides matching TRBD1. After removal of 4 bases from V and 6 bases from J, the junction contained 5 bases not matched to a gene. The CDR3 has 13 residues. The germline CDR1 and CDR2 sequences are LGHDT and YNNKEL (reference sequence). In DNA, the CDR3 is TGTGCCAGCAGCCCTCCGACAGGGCCTGAAGCTTTCTTT. It is translated as CASSPPTGPEAFF.

The chain combines TRBV3-1 (or the pseudogene TRBV3-2) with TRBJ1-4; 10 positions agree with TRBD1. In germline, CDR1 is LGHDT, CDR2 YNNKEL (reference sequence). The CDR3 has 16 amino acids. J lost 10 bases, V lost 3 bases, and 11 bases had no gene match. The CDR3 loop reads CASSHDPGQGLAKLFF. CDR3 nucleotides: TGTGCCAGCAGCCACGATCCGGGACAGGGGCTAGCAAAACTGTTTTTT.

The genes are TRBV5-4 and TRBJ2-2; 11 positions agree with TRBD2. Germline loops: CDR1 SGHNT, CDR2 YYREEE (reference sequence). With V trimmed by 4 bases and J by 5 bases, 7 bases remained unmatched. This CDR3 region has 16 residues. CDR3 protein: CASSPDTSGGTGELFF. In DNA, the CDR3 is TGTGCCAGCAGCCCGGACACTAGCGGGGGAACCGGGGAGCTGTTTTTT.

The chain has TRBV7-9 and TRBJ2-1, with a tentative D call TRBD1 (5 bases). Trimming left V 4 bases short and J 10 bases short, with 17 bases between. The CDR3 sequence is 14 residues long. The V gene's germline CDR1 is SEHNR and CDR2 FQNEAQ (reference sequence). The CDR3 region has the DNA TGTGCCAGCAGCTCCTCCCTTAGCTGGGGCGAGCAGTTCTTC. It specifies CASSSSLSWGEQFF. The full variable domain, rest sourced from reference TRBV7-9 and TRBJ2-1, is DTGVSQNPRHKITKRGQNVTFRCDPISEHNRLYWYRQTLGQGPEFLTYFQNEAQLEKSRLLSDRFSAERPKGSFSTLEIQRTEQGDSAMYLCASSSSLSWGEQFFGPGTRLTVL.

This clone is a singleton in its sample. This chain uses TRBV6-5 with TRBJ1-2; D is undetermined. Germline-derived CDR1 and CDR2 are MNHEY and SVGAGI. The CDR3 length is 11 residues. Trimming shortened V by 8 bases and J by 7 bases, and 11 bases separated the two germline ends. DNA for the CDR3: TGTGCCAGCGGCCTAGAGGCTGGCTACACCTTC. This sequence encodes CASGLEAGYTF.

This clone was detected once. V usage is TRBV9 and J usage is TRBJ2-7; TRBD1 matches at 8 bases. Looked up from germline, CDR1 is SGDLS and CDR2 is YYNGEE. There are 14 residues in the CDR3. Unmatched junction bases numbered 6, after V lost 3 bases and J lost 4 bases. The CDR3 bases are TGTGCCAGCAGCGCCGGACAGGGAGAATACGAGCAGTACTTC. Translating it yields CASSAGQGEYEQYF. The entire variable domain, with the rest obtained from reference TRBV9 and TRBJ2-7, is as follows: DSGVTQTPKHLITATGQRVTLRCSPRSGDLSVYWYQQSLDQGLQFLIQYYNGEERAKGNILERFSAQQFPDLHSELNLSSLELGDSALYFCASSAGQGEYEQYFGPGTRLTVT.

This clone was picked up a small number of times. The chain recombines TRBV3-1 (or the pseudogene TRBV3-2) with TRBJ2-1; TRBD2 agrees at 10 bases. The germline V gene has CDR1 LGHDT and CDR2 YNNKEL (reference sequence). The CDR3 is 15 amino acids. V lost 3 bases, J lost 6 bases, and 5 bases stayed unmatched. This CDR3 is CASSHTSGILNEQFF. CDR3 DNA sequence: TGTGCCAGCAGCCACACTAGCGGGATCCTCAATGAGCAGTTCTTC.

The chain joins TRBV6-5 to TRBJ2-1; D is unresolved. The CDR3 contains 16 residues. Germline loops: CDR1 MNHEY, CDR2 SVGAGI. Trimming shortened V by 0 bases and J by 4 bases, and 13 bases separated the two germline ends. CDR3: CASSYSPRTAYNEQFF. In nucleotides, the CDR3 is TGTGCCAGCAGTTACTCGCCCAGGACGGCTTACAATGAGCAGTTCTTC.

The genes are TRBV5-1 and TRBJ2-7; D might be TRBD1 or TRBD2, each matching 7 bases. Germline V gene lookup returns CDR1 SGHRS and CDR2 YFSETQ. The CDR3 spans 15 residues. V lost 4 bases and J 5 bases, leaving 19 bases between the germline ends. The CDR3 loop is CASSPDLGGGHEQYF. In DNA form, the CDR3 reads TGCGCCAGCAGCCCCGATTTGGGAGGGGGCCACGAGCAGTACTTC.

V is TRBV29-1 and J is TRBJ1-6; TRBD1 matches at 7 bases. The V segment lost 4 bases and the J segment 7 bases; nucleotides outside the gene matches: 4. The CDR3 covers 13 residues. Germline V lookup: CDR1 SQVTM, CDR2 ANQGSEA. CDR3 nucleotide sequence: TGCAGCGTTGGACAGGGTCAAAATTCACCCCTCCACTTT. This sequence encodes CSVGQGQNSPLHF.

The chain combines TRBV24-1 with TRBJ2-2; 7 nucleotides align to TRBD1. The CDR3 spans 15 residues. Germline trimming cut 5 bases from V and 4 bases from J; bases unmatched to any gene: 6. Per germline, CDR1 KGHDR and CDR2 SFDVKD. CDR3 sequence (DNA): TGTGCCACCAGTGTCACAGGGGCTGTCACCGGGGAGCTGTTTTTT. Protein sequence: CATSVTGAVTGELFF.

This rearrangement joins TRBV4-2 to TRBJ2-6, with a tentative D call TRBD2 (6 bases). Per germline, CDR1 LGHNA and CDR2 YNFKEQ. The CDR3 spans 17 residues. V shed 0 bases and J shed 4 bases, with 13 bases lying between them. The DNA of the CDR3 is TGTGCCAGCAGCCAAGATCACGGGGGAGCCGGGGCCAACGTCCTGACTTTC. This codes for CASSQDHGGAGANVLTF.

This chain connects TRBV10-2 to TRBJ1-1, with D tentatively TRBD1 (6 bases). Trimming cost V 3 bases and J 4 bases, with 12 bases left between them. The CDR3 loop spans 14 amino acids. Germline V gene data show CDR1 as WSHSY and CDR2 as SAAADI. CDR3 DNA sequence: TGCGCCAGCAGTGAACAGGGTGGTTTCACTGAAGCTTTCTTT. Amino acids: CASSEQGGFTEAFF.